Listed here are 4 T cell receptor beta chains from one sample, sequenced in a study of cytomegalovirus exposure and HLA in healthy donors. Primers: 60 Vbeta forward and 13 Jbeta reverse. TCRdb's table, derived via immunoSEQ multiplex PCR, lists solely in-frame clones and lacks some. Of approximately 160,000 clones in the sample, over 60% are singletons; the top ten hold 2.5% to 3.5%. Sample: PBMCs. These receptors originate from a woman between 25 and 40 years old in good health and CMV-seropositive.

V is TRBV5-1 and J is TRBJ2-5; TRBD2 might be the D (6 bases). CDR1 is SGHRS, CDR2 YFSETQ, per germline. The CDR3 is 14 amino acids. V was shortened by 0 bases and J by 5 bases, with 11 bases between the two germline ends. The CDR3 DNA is TGCGCCAGCAGCTTGGCTCCGGGAGAGGAGACCCAGTACTTC. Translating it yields CASSLAPGEETQYF.

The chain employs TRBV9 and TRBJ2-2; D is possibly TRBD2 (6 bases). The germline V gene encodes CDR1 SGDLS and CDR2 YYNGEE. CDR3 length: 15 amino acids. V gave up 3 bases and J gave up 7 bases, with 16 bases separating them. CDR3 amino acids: CASSASGFGLGELFF. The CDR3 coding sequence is TGTGCCAGCAGCGCGAGCGGGTTTGGTCTCGGGGAGCTGTTTTTT.

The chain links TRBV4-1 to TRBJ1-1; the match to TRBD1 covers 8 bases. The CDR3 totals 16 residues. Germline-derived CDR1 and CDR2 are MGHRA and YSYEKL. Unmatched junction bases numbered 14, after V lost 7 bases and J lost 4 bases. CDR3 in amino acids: CASIPGAGGFRTEAFF. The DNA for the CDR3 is TGCGCCAGCATACCGGGGGCAGGGGGCTTCCGCACTGAAGCTTTCTTT.

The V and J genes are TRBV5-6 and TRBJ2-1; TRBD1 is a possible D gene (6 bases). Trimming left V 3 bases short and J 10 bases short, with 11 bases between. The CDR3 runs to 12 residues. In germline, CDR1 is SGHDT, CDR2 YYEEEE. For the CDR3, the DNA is TGTGCCAGCAGCTCCGACAGGTACGAGCAGTTCTTC. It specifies CASSSDRYEQFF.